This entry lists 30 T cell receptor beta chains sequenced from one sample in a study of shared clonotypes between healthy human individuals. Here immunoSEQ multiplex PCR was the method, and the copy in TCRdb shows in-frame clones only, minus some. The sample has about 2.1 million clones, 93% seen once. Positive CCR7 selection of CD45RO-negative cells yielded the naive CD8 cells, and terminally differentiated effector memory CD45RA+ cells were excluded. Sequencing was carried out using naive CD8+ T cells from PBMCs. The receptors come from a young man in good health. Some clones in this sample may be carry-over from other donors' samples.

V gene TRBV4-1 combines with J gene TRBJ1-1; D remains ambiguous. The V gene lost 1 base and the J gene lost 4 bases, with 10 bases spanning the gap. The CDR3 is 14 residues long. CDR1 is MGHRA, CDR2 YSYEKL, per germline. CDR3 residues: CASSQAGLRTEAFF. CDR3 nucleotides: TGCGCCAGCAGCCAAGCCGGTTTGCGCACTGAAGCTTTCTTT.

The rearrangement links TRBV7-2 to TRBJ2-3, with D tentatively TRBD1 (6 bases). Germline V lookup: CDR1 SGHTA, CDR2 FQGNSA. CDR3 length: 16 residues. V was shortened by 1 base and J by 2 bases, with 13 bases between the two germline ends. In DNA form, the CDR3 reads TGTGCCAGCAGCTTAGTGGCCAGGGGAGCCACAGATACGCAGTATTTT. It specifies CASSLVARGATDTQYF.

V is TRBV6-5 and J is TRBJ1-2, with a possible D match to TRBD1 (5 bases). The CDR3 is made up of 13 amino acids. V was shortened by 4 bases and J by 14 bases, with 20 bases between the two germline ends. Germline V gene data show CDR1 as MNHEY and CDR2 as SVGAGI. The CDR3 DNA follows: TGTGCCAGCAGTTTTACTGAGGGCGGACAATTTACCTTC. This sequence encodes CASSFTEGGQFTF.

V and J are TRBV11-2 and TRBJ1-3, with 7 bases lining up with TRBD1. The CDR3 is 17 residues long. Per germline, CDR1 SGHAT and CDR2 FQNNGV. V dropped 3 bases and J dropped 3; count of bases not matched to a gene: 11. The CDR3 spells CASSLIPEGAVGNTIYF. The CDR3 nucleotides are TGTGCCAGCAGCTTGATTCCCGAGGGGGCGGTTGGAAACACCATATATTTT.

This clone was found once. At the DNA level, this CDR3 is encoded by other sequences in the same sample as well. J is TRBJ2-7 and V is TRBV5-1, with D perhaps TRBD2 (5 bases). Trimming cost V 0 bases and J 3 bases, with 7 bases left between them. The germline gives CDR1 SGHRS, CDR2 YFSETQ. This CDR3 is 13 amino acids long. The CDR3 DNA sequence: TGCGCCAGCAGCTTGGGGGAGTTCTACGAGCAGTACTTC. As protein: CASSLGEFYEQYF.

The chain recombines TRBV27 with TRBJ1-5; no reliable D call. Germline V gives CDR1 MNHEY, CDR2 SMNVEV (reference sequence). The CDR3 is 14 residues long. Trimming cost V 3 bases and J 6 bases, with 12 bases left between them. Here the CDR3 reads CASSLGGAPQPQHF. The CDR3 DNA is TGTGCCAGCAGTTTGGGAGGAGCCCCTCAGCCCCAGCATTTT.

This clone was observed a single time. The chain links TRBV28 to TRBJ2-7, with D possibly called TRBD1 or TRBD2 (6 bases each). The V gene's germline CDR1 is MDHEN and CDR2 SYDVKM. V gave up 2 bases and J gave up 4 bases, with 18 bases separating them. The CDR3 contains 16 residues. The CDR3: CASSLPDRKGGYEQYF. The DNA for the CDR3 is TGTGCCAGCAGTTTACCTGACAGGAAAGGGGGGTACGAGCAGTACTTC.

The rearrangement links TRBV21-1 to TRBJ1-1; TRBD1, as called in the table, went unchecked against the DNA. TRBV21-1 is assigned pseudogene status. CDR3 length: 17 amino acids. CDR3: CASSKRGGTGTNTEAFF. The CDR3 coding sequence is TGTGCCAGCAGCAAGAGGGGCGGGACAGGGACGAACACTGAAGCTTTCTTT.

The chain couples TRBV15 to TRBJ2-2, with a weak D call TRBD1 (5 bases). The CDR3 is made up of 13 amino acids. Germline V gives CDR1 LNHNV, CDR2 YYDKDF (reference sequence). V was trimmed by 6 bases and J by 6 bases, leaving 11 bases between them. The DNA for the CDR3 is TGTGCCACCAGAGTTGCAGGGCCCGGGGAGCTGTTTTTT. Its translation: CATRVAGPGELFF.

J is TRBJ2-1 and V is TRBV30; D not resolved. Germline V gives CDR1 GTSNPN, CDR2 SVGIG (reference sequence). With 2 bases removed from V and 7 bases from J, the gap between germline ends came to 9 bases. The CDR3 spans 12 residues. DNA for the CDR3: TGTGCCTGGAGTCTGGGCCCAAATGAGCAGTTCTTC. Encoded protein: CAWSLGPNEQFF.

This clone came up a few times. This rearrangement joins TRBV6-1 to TRBJ1-4; 9 nucleotides match TRBD1. The germline V gene has CDR1 MNHNS and CDR2 SASEGT. V lost 4 bases to trimming and J lost 8 bases; unmatched junction nucleotides: 5. CDR3 length equals 14 residues. CDR3 sequence reads: CASSVGQGNEKLFF. CDR3 DNA: TGTGCCAGCAGTGTGGGACAGGGTAACGAAAAACTGTTTTTT.

This clone was found once. This chain joins TRBV13 and TRBJ2-7; TRBD1 matches at 9 bases. V lost 0 bases, J lost 5 bases, and 8 bases stayed unmatched. Germline CDR1 and CDR2: PRHDT and FYEKMQ (reference sequence). The CDR3 contains 16 residues. In nucleotides, the CDR3 is TGTGCCAGCAGCTTAGGCCCGGGGGACAGGGTCCACGAGCAGTACTTC. This translates into CASSLGPGDRVHEQYF. Variable domain in full (rest from reference TRBV13 and TRBJ2-7): AAGVIQSPRHLIKEKRETATLKCYPIPRHDTVYWYQQGPGQDPQFLISFYEKMQSDKGSIPDRFSAQQFSDYHSELNMSSLELGDSALYFCASSLGPGDRVHEQYFGPGTRLTVT.

The genes are TRBV7-9 and TRBJ2-7, with D uncertain. CDR3 length: 11 amino acids. Trimming removed 5 bases at V and 5 bases at J, with 7 bases between. CDR1 is SEHNR and CDR2 is FQNEAQ in the germline V gene (reference sequence). The CDR3 loop reads CASSPLNEQYF. The CDR3 DNA is TGTGCCAGCAGCCCCCTCAACGAGCAGTACTTC.

This clone was observed once. Additional DNA sequences in this sample encode the identical CDR3. The CDR3 sequence is CASSLGTSGSYNEQFF. The CDR3 bases are TGTGCCAGCAGCTTAGGGACTAGCGGCTCCTACAATGAGCAGTTCTTC. The chain employs TRBV11-2 and TRBJ2-1; TRBD2 matches 10 bases. The V and J ends lost 1 base and 0 bases, in that order; junction bases with no gene match: 0. The CDR3 is 16 amino acids. The germline V gene encodes CDR1 SGHAT and CDR2 FQNNGV.

The chain links TRBV10-3 to TRBJ2-7, with 7 bases fitting TRBD2. V gave up 8 bases and J gave up 4 bases; unmatched junction bases: 14. Germline CDR1 reads ENHRY; CDR2 reads SYGVKD. The CDR3 is 15 amino acids. CDR3 nucleotide sequence: TGTGCCATCGGTCAACTAGGTGGGAGGGCTTACGAGCAGTACTTC. This sequence encodes CAIGQLGGRAYEQYF.

This sequence joins TRBV7-2 and TRBJ2-5; D remains unclear. Matching the DNA end better, TRBJ2-7 makes the J call doubtful. The CDR3 has 12 residues. The germline V gene has CDR1 SGHTA and CDR2 FQGNSA. CDR3 bases: TGTGCCAGCAGCCCGCGCGCTGGCGAGCAGTACTTC. This encodes CASSPRAGEQYF.

The chain joins TRBV9 to TRBJ2-7, with D perhaps matching TRBD1 (5 bases). Trimming removed 0 bases at V and 3 bases at J, with 13 bases between. The CDR3 contains 15 residues. Germline CDR1 reads SGDLS; CDR2 reads YYNGEE. CDR3 DNA sequence: TGTGCCAGCAGCGTAGGGGCAGGGTTCGGCTACGAGCAGTACTTC. This codes for CASSVGAGFGYEQYF.

This chain links TRBV28 with TRBJ2-3; D may be TRBD2 (5 bases). The CDR3 covers 13 residues. The germline CDR1 and CDR2 sequences are MDHEN and SYDVKM. V gave up 2 bases and J gave up 4 bases, with 7 bases separating them. CDR3 bases: TGTGCCAGCAGTTTACCCGGGGCAGATACGCAGTATTTT. Residues: CASSLPGADTQYF.

The chain recombines TRBV5-4 with TRBJ1-1, with TRBD1 identical over 8 bases. Losses at the gene ends were 5 bases for V and 1 base for J; bases not matched to a gene: 4. CDR3 length: 14 amino acids. Germline V gene lookup returns CDR1 SGHNT and CDR2 YYREEE (reference sequence). For the CDR3, the DNA is TGTGCCAGCAGTCGGGACAGGAGGAACACTGAAGCTTTCTTT. Translating it yields CASSRDRRNTEAFF.

The chain is built from TRBV29-1 and TRBJ2-1, with 9 bases matching TRBD2. There are 15 residues in the CDR3. V gave up 6 bases and J gave up 5 bases; unmatched junction bases: 11. Germline CDR1 is SQVTM and CDR2 is ANQGSEA. CDR3 residues: CSVPVLAGVHNEQFF. The CDR3 region has the DNA TGCAGCGTCCCCGTCTTAGCGGGAGTCCACAATGAGCAGTTCTTC.

This clone was found once. The J gene is TRBJ1-2, the V gene TRBV28; D ambiguous. This CDR3 spans 15 amino acids. V was trimmed by 7 bases and J by 2 bases, leaving 17 bases between them. CDR1 MDHEN and CDR2 SYDVKM come from the germline V gene. The CDR3 region has the DNA TGTGCCAGCACTTCAACGAGTACCTGGAACTATGGCTACACCTTC. This gives the protein CASTSTSTWNYGYTF.

The chain joins TRBV4-1 to TRBJ2-1, with D perhaps given as TRBD1 or TRBD2 (6 bases each). The CDR3 covers 15 residues. Trimming cost V 4 bases and J 5 bases, with 15 bases left between them. The germline gives CDR1 MGHRA, CDR2 YSYEKL. The CDR3 DNA follows: TGCGCCAGCAGCCCGGGCGGAGGGGGAGACAATGAGCAGTTCTTC. It specifies CASSPGGGGDNEQFF.

The DNA for the CDR3 is TGTGCCAGCAGTTTCATGAGACAGGGATACGAGCAGTACTTC. Protein sequence: CASSFMRQGYEQYF. The gene calls are TRBV27 and TRBJ2-7, with 7 bases that match TRBD1. The germline gives CDR1 MNHEY, CDR2 SMNVEV (reference sequence). This CDR3 has 14 residues. The V gene end was trimmed by 3 bases and the J gene end by 4 bases; junction bases not matched to a gene: 6.

This sequence joins TRBV27 and TRBJ2-2; 9 bases align to TRBD2. The length of the CDR3 is 18 residues. In germline, CDR1 is MNHEY, CDR2 SMNVEV (reference sequence). Trimming removed 6 bases from V and 5 bases from J; junction bases left unmatched: 16. The DNA for the CDR3 is TGTGCCAGCAGGACATACCTGAGCGGGAGGCTCCAAACCGGGGAGCTGTTTTTT. Its translation is CASRTYLSGRLQTGELFF.

The rearrangement uses TRBV10-3 and TRBJ2-7; no clear D. The CDR3 sequence is 15 residues long. Germline-derived CDR1 and CDR2 are ENHRY and SYGVKD. Trimming cost V 0 bases and J 4 bases, with 13 bases left between them. CDR3 loop: CAISESGLHAYEQYF. Written as DNA, the CDR3 is TGTGCCATCAGTGAGTCAGGTCTCCACGCGTACGAGCAGTACTTC.

This clone was observed a single time. This chain uses TRBV10-3 with TRBJ2-1; a weak D match, TRBD2 (6 bases). Germline loops: CDR1 ENHRY, CDR2 SYGVKD. CDR3 size: 17 residues. Trimming removed 0 bases at V and 1 base at J, with 13 bases between. Here the CDR3 reads CAISESTGDQSYNEQFF. CDR3 nucleotides: TGTGCCATCAGTGAGTCGACGGGAGACCAATCCTACAATGAGCAGTTCTTC.

This chain connects TRBV7-9 to TRBJ2-1; 12 bases fit TRBD1. CDR1 is SEHNR and CDR2 is FQNEAQ in the germline V gene (reference sequence). Losses at the gene ends were 8 bases for V and 8 bases for J; bases not matched to a gene: 7. The CDR3 loop spans 14 amino acids. The CDR3 DNA is TGTGCCAGCTCAATGGGACAGGGGGCCCATGAGCAGTTCTTC. Protein sequence: CASSMGQGAHEQFF.

The V gene is TRBV9, the J gene TRBJ2-3; 10 nucleotides agree with TRBD2. V shed 0 bases and J 0 bases; nucleotides not matched to a gene: 4. CDR1 SGDLS and CDR2 YYNGEE come from the germline V gene. This CDR3 has 17 residues. The CDR3 loop reads CASSVDTSGTSTDTQYF. The DNA of the CDR3 is TGTGCCAGCAGCGTAGACACTAGCGGGACTAGCACAGATACGCAGTATTTT.

V usage is TRBV14 and J usage is TRBJ2-1; unclear D gene. CDR3 length equals 17 residues. The germline V gene has CDR1 SGHDN and CDR2 FVKESK. The V end was cut by 0 bases, the J end by 0 bases, with 12 bases between. The CDR3 DNA is TGTGCCAGCAGCCAAGATCTTGGGCGGAGCTCCTACAATGAGCAGTTCTTC. Translated, it gives CASSQDLGRSSYNEQFF.

This rearrangement joins TRBV7-9 to TRBJ2-1; 8 bases align to TRBD2. Germline V gives CDR1 SEHNR, CDR2 FQNEAQ (reference sequence). Trimming removed 8 bases from V and 8 bases from J; junction bases left unmatched: 14. The CDR3 runs to 15 residues. CDR3 protein: CASCECRGAGDEQFF. The CDR3 nucleotides read TGTGCCAGCTGCGAATGCAGGGGAGCGGGAGATGAGCAGTTCTTC. The full variable domain, completed using reference TRBV7-9 and TRBJ2-1, is DTGVSQNPRHKITKRGQNVTFRCDPISEHNRLYWYRQTLGQGPEFLTYFQNEAQLEKSRLLSDRFSAERPKGSFSTLEIQRTEQGDSAMYLCASCECRGAGDEQFFGPGTRLTVL.